The 26 T cell receptor beta chains reported below all come from one sample, sequenced in a study of blood T cells in healthy people across ages (dated by TCRdb to between 2014 and 2017). The library relied on 5' RACE. Sequencing was performed on an Illumina HiSeq 2500. The second PCR ran for roughly 6 to 11 cycles and used a J-beta primer mix along with a sample-barcoded 5' primer. Using fastp trimming at Q25 and MiXCR clonotype assembly, TCRdb reanalyzed the public sequencing data and kept in-frame beta chains. CDR3 protein duplicates are merged, each entry listing the most common genes and DNA. The sample data list 650,000 to 1,000,000 distinct CDR3 sequences, and roughly 40% of these were observed just once. Clones ranked in the top ten supply roughly 13% of the sample. Sample: blood. These receptors originate from a man between 18 and 29 years old in good health.

This clonotype came up a few times. The chain couples TRBV20-1 to TRBJ2-1; unclear D gene. Between the trimmed V and J ends, which lost 2 bases and 5 bases, there was a span of 13 bases. The CDR3 extends over 14 amino acids. Germline CDR1 is DFQATT and CDR2 is SNEGSKA (reference sequence). The CDR3 DNA follows: TGCAGTGCTAGATCCGATACCGCTCACAATGAGCAGTTCTTC. As protein: CSARSDTAHNEQFF.

This chain uses TRBV29-1 with TRBJ1-2; D possibly corresponds to TRBD1 (6 bases). The germline V gene has CDR1 SQVTM and CDR2 ANQGSEA. The CDR3 contains 13 residues. Trimming cost V 4 bases and J 3 bases, with 12 bases left between them. CDR3 amino acids: CSVAPAGDYGYTF. The CDR3 nucleotides are TGCAGCGTTGCCCCCGCAGGGGACTATGGCTACACCTTC.

This chain joins TRBV4-1 and TRBJ2-1; the match to TRBD1 covers 7 bases. CDR1 is MGHRA and CDR2 is YSYEKL in the germline V gene. The length of the CDR3 is 15 residues. The trim removed 2 bases at V and 5 bases at J, leaving 6 bases unmatched. The CDR3 is CASSQFIDRDNEQFF. The CDR3 bases are TGCGCCAGCAGCCAATTCATCGACAGGGACAATGAGCAGTTCTTC.

In its sample, this clonotype was seen a few times. The chain couples TRBV18 to TRBJ2-3, with 8 bases lining up with TRBD1. V was pared by 4 bases and J by 3 bases, with 3 bases of the junction left unmatched. Germline V gene sequence: CDR1 KGHSH, CDR2 LQKENI. The CDR3 extends over 14 amino acids. The DNA of the CDR3 is TGTGCCAGCTCACAGACAGGGGTGACAGATACGCAGTATTTT. Amino acids: CASSQTGVTDTQYF.

This clonotype has just a few counts. The chain links TRBV7-2 to TRBJ1-1, with D possibly being TRBD1 (5 bases). Germline V lookup: CDR1 SGHTA, CDR2 FQGNSA. Trimming stripped 4 bases from V and 3 bases from J, with 12 bases between. The CDR3 is 14 residues long. The CDR3, as DNA: TGTGCCAGCAGCTGGGGAGGGGCAGACACTGAAGCTTTCTTT. Amino acid sequence: CASSWGGADTEAFF.

The rearrangement uses TRBV2 and TRBJ2-7; 13 bases match TRBD2. The CDR3 consists of 15 residues. V lost 2 bases to trimming and J lost 7 bases; unmatched junction nucleotides: 5. In germline, CDR1 is SNHLY, CDR2 FYNNEI. The CDR3 is CASSERLAGGGEQYF. In DNA, the CDR3 is TGTGCCAGCAGTGAAAGACTAGCGGGGGGCGGTGAGCAGTACTTC.

This clonotype was seen only a few times. The CDR3 region has the DNA TGTGCCAGCGCCCCGGAGACCCTCTCCTACAATGAGCAGTTCTTC. Protein product: CASAPETLSYNEQFF. This chain joins TRBV7-2 and TRBJ2-1; D is unclear. This CDR3 has 15 amino acids. Germline CDR1 SGHTA, CDR2 FQGNSA. V shed 8 bases and J shed 0 bases, with 14 bases lying between them.

The table lists this clonotype with many counts. The J gene is TRBJ2-4, the V gene TRBV4-1, with D possibly being TRBD1 (5 bases). Germline V CDR1 and CDR2: MGHRA, YSYEKL. V lost 1 base to trimming and J lost 4 bases, with 11 bases between them. The CDR3 is 15 amino acids. The CDR3 loop reads CASSQVSTDKNIQYF. CDR3 bases: TGCGCCAGCAGCCAAGTATCGACAGATAAAAACATTCAGTACTTC.

This clonotype appeared a few times. Possible read error: a much larger clone is one base away. The rearrangement uses TRBV12-3 or TRBV12-4 and TRBJ2-7; no reliable D call. This CDR3 contains 15 residues. Trimming shortened V by 4 bases and J by 0 bases, and 13 bases separated the two germline ends. The chain's CDR3 is CASSWVGSSSYEQYF. The CDR3 DNA reads as TGTGCCAGCAGTTGGGTGGGAAGTAGCTCCTACGAGCAGTACTTC.

This clonotype has a handful of counts. The chain recombines TRBV7-2 with TRBJ2-7, with 8 bases that match TRBD2. TRBJ2-5 matches the DNA end more closely, so the J call is doubtful. There are 15 residues in the CDR3. Germline loops: CDR1 SGHTA, CDR2 FQGNSA. The CDR3 region has the DNA TGTGCCAGCAGCTCCCCGGGACTAGATGGCGAGACCCAGTACTTC. Its translation: CASSSPGLDGETQYF.

This clonotype was seen ten or more times. The rearrangement joins TRBV9 to TRBJ2-1, with D perhaps TRBD2 (5 bases). CDR1 SGDLS and CDR2 YYNGEE come from the germline V gene. Between the trimmed V and J ends, which lost 0 bases and 8 bases, there was a span of 9 bases. CDR3 length equals 13 residues. CDR3 DNA: TGTGCCAGCAGCGTAGTTCACGGGGATGAGCAGTTCTTC. Amino acid sequence: CASSVVHGDEQFF.

A note on this clonotype: One junction end disagrees with the germline gene, perhaps due to a read error. V is TRBV2 and J is TRBJ2-1; 7 nucleotides align to TRBD1. CDR1 SNHLY and CDR2 FYNNEI come from the germline V gene. The CDR3 extends over 13 amino acids. The CDR3 DNA sequence: TGTACCAGCAGCGAAGGGGGCCACAATGAGCAGTTCTTC. The encoded protein is CTSSEGGHNEQFF.

V and J are TRBV7-9 and TRBJ2-4; a weak D match, TRBD2 (6 bases). The CDR3 sequence is 14 residues long. Trimming left V 5 bases short and J 6 bases short, with 14 bases between. Germline CDR1 is SEHNR and CDR2 is FQNEAQ (reference sequence). The CDR3 reads CASSVPGTSNIQYF. In DNA form, the CDR3 reads TGTGCCAGCAGCGTTCCCGGGACTTCAAACATTCAGTACTTC.

Points on this clonotype: This may stem from a read error, because a much larger clone lies one nucleotide away. This sequence joins TRBV2 and TRBJ2-7; D is undetermined. Germline V gene lookup returns CDR1 SNHLY and CDR2 FYNNEI. The CDR3 is 11 amino acids. V dropped 6 bases and J dropped 7 bases, with 10 bases sitting between them. The DNA for the CDR3 is TGTGCCAGCAGAGTAGGCAATGAGCAGTACTTC. This gives the protein CASRVGNEQYF.

This clonotype was counted a few times. The genes are TRBV29-1 and TRBJ1-2, with a weak D call TRBD1 (6 bases). V lost 7 bases to trimming and J lost 6 bases, with 18 bases between them. From germline, CDR1 is SQVTM and CDR2 ANQGSEA. The CDR3 sequence is 13 residues long. CDR3 protein: CSAPVQGRDGYTF. CDR3 sequence (DNA): TGCAGCGCCCCGGTTCAGGGGAGGGATGGCTACACCTTC.

About this clonotype: A much more abundant neighbour one base away suggests this may be a read error. The chain carries TRBV24-1 and TRBJ2-3; either TRBD1 or TRBD2 may fit D (5 bases each). Germline V CDR1 and CDR2: KGHDR, SFDVKD. V lost 5 bases to trimming and J lost 2 bases, with 16 bases between them. The CDR3 loop spans 16 amino acids. As DNA, the CDR3 is TGTGCCACCAGTGGCGACCGGGACCTCCCCACAGATACGCAGTATTTT. Its protein is CATSGDRDLPTDTQYF.

This clonotype was recorded a few times. The V and J genes are TRBV7-8 and TRBJ2-4; TRBD1 matches 7 bases. TRBJ2-5 explains the end of the DNA better; the J call may be wrong. The CDR3 is made up of 15 amino acids. The V gene's germline CDR1 is SGHVS and CDR2 FQNEAQ. For the CDR3, the DNA is TGTGCCAGCAGCTCTACAACAGGGGTAGTAGAGACCCAGTACTTC. Its protein is CASSSTTGVVETQYF.

The chain is built from TRBV4-3 and TRBJ2-5; no definite D call. The CDR3 runs to 17 residues. The V end was cut by 0 bases, the J end by 4 bases, with 18 bases between. Germline CDR1 and CDR2: LGHNA and YSLEER. Here the CDR3 reads CASSQDIGLGPGETQYF. In nucleotides, the CDR3 is TGCGCCAGCAGCCAAGATATAGGGCTAGGCCCAGGAGAGACCCAGTACTTC.

Comment on this clonotype: A junction end diverges from the germline sequence, so it may reflect a read error. The DNA for the CDR3 is TGTGCCGGTAGTATAGGTCCCGTCTACGAGCAGTACTTC. Its protein product is CAGSIGPVYEQYF. The chain is built from TRBV19 and TRBJ2-7; no clear D. This CDR3 region has 13 residues. CDR1 is LNHDA and CDR2 is SQIVND in the germline V gene (reference sequence).

This clonotype was seen repeatedly, ten times or more. The chain is built from TRBV7-2 and TRBJ2-1, with unresolved D. V was shortened by 5 bases and J by 4 bases, with 9 bases between the two germline ends. From germline, CDR1 is SGHTA and CDR2 FQGNSA. This CDR3 contains 13 residues. The DNA of the CDR3 is TGTGCCAGCAGCCAGACGGTATACAATGAGCAGTTCTTC. This translates into CASSQTVYNEQFF. Complete variable domain (other parts from reference TRBV7-2 and TRBJ2-1): GAGVSQSPSNKVTEKGKDVELRCDPISGHTALYWYRQSLGQGLEFLIYFQGNSAPDKSGLPSDRFSAERTGGSVSTLTIQRTQQEDSAVYLCASSQTVYNEQFFGPGTRLTVL.

This clonotype was detected only a few times. This chain uses TRBV20-1 with TRBJ2-5; D may be TRBD2 (7 bases). This CDR3 region has 15 residues. V gave up 2 bases and J gave up 5 bases, with 18 bases separating them. Germline V gives CDR1 DFQATT, CDR2 SNEGSKA (reference sequence). The CDR3 protein is CSARWGGGAAETQYF. The CDR3 DNA reads TGCAGTGCTAGATGGGGTGGGGGGGCCGCGGAGACCCAGTACTTC.

This clonotype was detected a few times. The V and J genes are TRBV9 and TRBJ2-3, with 10 bases lining up with TRBD1. Germline trimming cut 0 bases from V and 10 bases from J; bases unmatched to any gene: 14. CDR1 and CDR2 (germline): SGDLS, YYNGEE. The CDR3 spans 17 residues. Here the CDR3 DNA reads TGTGCCAGCAGCGTAGCTCTTATGGGGACAGGGGAGGAGGCGCAGTATTTT. Residues: CASSVALMGTGEEAQYF. Full variable domain (rest looked up from reference TRBV9 and TRBJ2-3): DSGVTQTPKHLITATGQRVTLRCSPRSGDLSVYWYQQSLDQGLQFLIQYYNGEERAKGNILERFSAQQFPDLHSELNLSSLELGDSALYFCASSVALMGTGEEAQYFGPGTRLTVL.

The CDR3 region has the DNA TGCAGTGGCACGGACTTCCCCACAGATACGCAGTATTTT. Its translation: CSGTDFPTDTQYF. The V call is TRBV20-1, the J call TRBJ2-3; perhaps TRBD2 as D (5 bases). Germline assignment: CDR1 DFQATT and CDR2 SNEGSKA (reference sequence). The CDR3 has 13 amino acids. Between the trimmed V and J ends, which lost 7 bases and 2 bases, there was a span of 13 bases.

This clonotype came up many times. The rearrangement joins TRBV4-3 to TRBJ2-5, with D possibly being TRBD1 (6 bases). CDR1 is LGHNA and CDR2 is YSLEER in the germline V gene. V was trimmed by 0 bases and J by 4 bases, leaving 15 bases between them. This CDR3 is built from 16 residues. DNA of the CDR3: TGCGCCAGCAGCCAAGATTTCAGGGGTGGGTCAGAGACCCAGTACTTC. Amino acids: CASSQDFRGGSETQYF.

This clonotype was recorded only once. The V gene is TRBV20-1, the J gene TRBJ2-5, with a weak D call TRBD1 (6 bases). This CDR3 region has 15 residues. V lost 6 bases and J 4 bases, leaving 21 bases between the germline ends. The germline V gene encodes CDR1 DFQATT and CDR2 SNEGSKA (reference sequence). CDR3 DNA sequence: TGCAGTGCCAGGGGCTTGACAGACACCTTAGAGACCCAGTACTTC. This gives the protein CSARGLTDTLETQYF.

This clonotype was seen repeatedly, ten times or more. The CDR3 DNA is TGTGCCAGCAGTGAGGAAGTCCGGGACACCTACAATGAGCAGTACTTC. Its protein product is CASSEEVRDTYNEQYF. The V call is TRBV25-1, the J call TRBJ2-1; possible D gene TRBD1, 6 bases. The J call may not be correct, given that the DNA end is closer to TRBJ2-7. This CDR3 is built from 16 residues. Germline CDR1 reads MGHDK; CDR2 reads SYGVNS.